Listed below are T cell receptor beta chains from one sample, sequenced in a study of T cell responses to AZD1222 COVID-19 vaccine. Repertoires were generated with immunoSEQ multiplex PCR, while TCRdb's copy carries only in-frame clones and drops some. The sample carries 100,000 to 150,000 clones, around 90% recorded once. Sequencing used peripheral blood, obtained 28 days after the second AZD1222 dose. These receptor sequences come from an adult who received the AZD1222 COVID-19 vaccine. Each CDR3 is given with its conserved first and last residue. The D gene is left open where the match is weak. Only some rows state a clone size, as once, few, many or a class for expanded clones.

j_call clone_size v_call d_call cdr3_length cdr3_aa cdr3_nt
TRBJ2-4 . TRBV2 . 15 CASTRGFGAKNIQYF TGTGCCAGCACCCGCGGGTTTGGAGCCAAAAACATTCAGTACTTC
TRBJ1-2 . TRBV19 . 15 CASSIMEKGDYGYTF TGTGCCAGTAGTATTATGGAAAAGGGGGACTATGGCTACACCTTC
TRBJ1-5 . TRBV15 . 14 CATSWANSNQPQHF TGTGCCACCAGTTGGGCCAATAGCAATCAGCCCCAGCATTTT
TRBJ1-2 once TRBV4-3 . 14 CASSQDRGSSGYTF TGCGCCAGCAGCCAAGATCGTGGGTCGTCGGGCTACACCTTC
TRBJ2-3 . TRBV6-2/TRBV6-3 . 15 CASSFLAQSTDTQYF TGTGCCAGCAGTTTCTTGGCCCAAAGCACAGATACGCAGTATTTT
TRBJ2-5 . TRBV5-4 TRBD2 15 CASSLTTSHVETQYF TGTGCCAGCAGCTTAACGACTAGCCACGTGGAGACCCAGTACTTC
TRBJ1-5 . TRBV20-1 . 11 CSAREGGPQHF TGCAGTGCTAGGGAGGGGGGGCCCCAGCATTTT
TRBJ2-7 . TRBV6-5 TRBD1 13 CASSYVTGDEQYF TGTGCCAGCAGTTACGTTACAGGGGACGAGCAGTACTTC
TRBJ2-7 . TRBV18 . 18 CASSPINRAWDLGYEQYF TGTGCCAGCTCACCGATCAACAGGGCCTGGGACTTGGGCTACGAGCAGTACTTC
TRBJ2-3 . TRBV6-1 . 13 CASSELLADTQYF TGTGCCAGCAGTGAACTCCTGGCAGATACGCAGTATTTT
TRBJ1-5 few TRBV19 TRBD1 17 CASRSDRVSYSNQPQHF TGTGCCAGTCGCTCGGACAGGGTTTCCTATAGCAATCAGCCCCAGCATTTT
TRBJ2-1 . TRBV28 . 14 CASSLLFGANEQFF TGTGCCAGCAGTTTACTTTTTGGGGCGAATGAGCAGTTCTTC
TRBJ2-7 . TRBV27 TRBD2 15 CASSLMTSGNYEQYF TGTGCCAGCAGTTTAATGACTAGCGGCAACTACGAGCAGTACTTC
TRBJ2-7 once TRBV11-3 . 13 CASSLGVYYEQYF TGTGCCAGCAGCTTAGGCGTCTACTACGAGCAGTACTTC
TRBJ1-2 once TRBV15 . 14 CATSRDGDGDGYTF TGTGCCACCAGCAGAGATGGGGACGGCGATGGCTACACCTTC
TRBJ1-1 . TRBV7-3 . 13 CASSLLGATEAFF TGTGCCAGCAGCTTACTCGGGGCCACTGAAGCTTTCTTT
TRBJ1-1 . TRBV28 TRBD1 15 CASSTPGQLNTEAFF TGTGCCAGCAGTACTCCGGGACAGTTGAACACTGAAGCTTTCTTT
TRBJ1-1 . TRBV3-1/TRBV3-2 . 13 CASSQQGGWLAFF TGTGCCAGCAGCCAGCAAGGGGGTTGGTTGGCTTTCTTT
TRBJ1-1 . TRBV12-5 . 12 CASGARVTEAFF TGTGCTAGTGGAGCCCGGGTGACTGAAGCTTTCTTT
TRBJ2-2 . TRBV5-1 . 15 CASSFGLSNTGELFF TGCGCCAGCAGCTTCGGGCTATCGAACACCGGGGAGCTGTTTTTT
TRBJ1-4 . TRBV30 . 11 CAWSRAEKLFF TGTGCCTGGAGCAGGGCAGAAAAACTGTTTTTT
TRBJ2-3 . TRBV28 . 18 CASSFSGASWGSTDTQYF TGTGCCAGCAGTTTCTCGGGAGCAAGCTGGGGATCCACAGATACGCAGTATTTT
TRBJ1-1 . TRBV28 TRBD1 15 CASSSNRDRGTEAFF TGTGCCAGCAGTTCCAACCGGGACAGGGGCACTGAAGCTTTCTTT
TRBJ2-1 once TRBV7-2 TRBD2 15 CASSLGLAGNNEQFF TGTGCCAGCAGCTTAGGACTAGCGGGTAACAATGAGCAGTTCTTC
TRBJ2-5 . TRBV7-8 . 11 CASSSAETQYF TGTGCCAGCAGCTCGGCGGAGACCCAGTACTTC
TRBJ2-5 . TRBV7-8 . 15 CASSLTDYLQETQYF TGTGCCAGCAGCTTAACTGACTACCTTCAAGAGACCCAGTACTTC
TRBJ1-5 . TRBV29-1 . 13 CSVSQGNNQPQHF TGCAGCGTATCACAGGGAAATAATCAGCCCCAGCATTTT
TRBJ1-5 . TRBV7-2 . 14 CASSLGTPYQPQHF TGTGCCAGCAGCTTAGGGACACCGTATCAGCCCCAGCATTTT
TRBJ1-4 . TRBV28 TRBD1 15 CASSLSGTGREKLFF TGTGCCAGCAGTTTAAGTGGGACAGGGAGGGAAAAACTGTTTTTT
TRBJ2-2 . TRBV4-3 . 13 CASSRRQAGELFF TGCGCCAGCAGCCGCCGACAGGCCGGGGAGCTGTTTTTT
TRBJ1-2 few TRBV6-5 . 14 CASSRDNQYYGYTF TGTGCCAGCAGTCGGGACAACCAATACTATGGCTACACCTTC
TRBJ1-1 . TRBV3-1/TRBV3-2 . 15 CASSTGGEVNTEAFF TGTGCCAGCAGTACGGGGGGGGAGGTGAACACTGAAGCTTTCTTT
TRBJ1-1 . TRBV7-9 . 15 CASSLAATVNTEAFF TGTGCCAGCAGCTTAGCCGCGACCGTGAACACTGAAGCTTTCTTT
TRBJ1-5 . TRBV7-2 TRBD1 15 CASSFTGTGNQPQHF TGTGCCAGCAGCTTCACCGGGACAGGGAATCAGCCCCAGCATTTT
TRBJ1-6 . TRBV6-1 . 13 CASTGESNSPLHF TGTGCCAGCACGGGGGAATCCAATTCACCCCTCCACTTT
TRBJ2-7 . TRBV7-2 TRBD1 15 CASSSGQGKTYEQYF TGTGCCAGCAGCTCGGGACAGGGAAAGACCTACGAGCAGTACTTC
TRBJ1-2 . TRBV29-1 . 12 CSVAVRTNGYTF TGCAGCGTTGCTGTCAGGACGAATGGCTACACCTTC
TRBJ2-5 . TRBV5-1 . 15 CASSIRLEGTETQYF TGCGCCAGCAGCATCCGACTAGAGGGGACAGAGACCCAGTACTTC
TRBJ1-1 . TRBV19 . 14 CASSIVAEPRVAFF TGTGCCAGTAGTATAGTTGCCGAGCCCCGGGTAGCTTTCTTT
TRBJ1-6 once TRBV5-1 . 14 CASSLGGNNSPLHF TGCGCCAGCAGCTTGGGAGGGAATAATTCACCCCTCCACTTT
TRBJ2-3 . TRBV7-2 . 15 CASSLAPGSTDTQYF TGTGCCAGCAGCTTAGCGCCCGGGAGCACAGATACGCAGTATTTT
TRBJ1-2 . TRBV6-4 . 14 CASRGDSATGGYTF TGTGCCAGCAGGGGGGATTCTGCGACGGGTGGCTACACCTTC
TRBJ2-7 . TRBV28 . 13 CASSLDRYYEQYF TGTGCCAGCAGTTTAGACAGATACTACGAGCAGTACTTC
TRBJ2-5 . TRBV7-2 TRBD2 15 CASSFQRGYQETQYF TGTGCCAGCAGCTTCCAGCGGGGGTACCAAGAGACCCAGTACTTC
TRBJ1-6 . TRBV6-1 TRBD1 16 CASSETGAAYNSPLHF TGTGCCAGCAGCGAAACAGGGGCGGCCTATAATTCACCCCTCCACTTT
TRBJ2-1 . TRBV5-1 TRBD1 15 CASSSLRGPDNEQFF TGCGCCAGCAGCTCGCTTAGGGGGCCTGACAATGAGCAGTTCTTC
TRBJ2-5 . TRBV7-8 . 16 CASSPTIRGWGETQYF TGTGCCAGCAGCCCGACCATAAGGGGGTGGGGAGAGACCCAGTACTTC
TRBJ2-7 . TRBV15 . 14 CATSNQRGRYEQYF TGTGCCACCAGTAACCAGCGTGGGCGGTACGAGCAGTACTTC
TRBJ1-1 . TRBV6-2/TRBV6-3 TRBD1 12 CASSSTGEEAFF TGTGCCAGCAGTTCGACAGGGGAGGAAGCTTTCTTT
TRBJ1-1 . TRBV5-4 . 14 CASSLQGRDTEAFF TGTGCCAGCAGCTTACAGGGACGGGACACTGAAGCTTTCTTT
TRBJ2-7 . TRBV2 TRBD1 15 CASSGQGEVSYEQYF TGTGCCAGCAGTGGACAGGGGGAGGTCTCCTACGAGCAGTACTTC
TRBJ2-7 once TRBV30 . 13 CAFLRGASGEQYF TGTGCTTTTCTCCGGGGGGCATCGGGCGAGCAGTACTTC
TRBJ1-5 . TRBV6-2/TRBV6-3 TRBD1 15 CASTPTGTGFQPQHF TGTGCCAGCACCCCAACCGGGACAGGGTTTCAGCCCCAGCATTTT
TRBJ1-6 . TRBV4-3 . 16 CASSAAPGTTNSPLHF TGCGCCAGCAGCGCTGCACCCGGGACAACAAATTCACCCCTCCACTTT
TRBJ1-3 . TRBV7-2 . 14 CASSLGGSGNTIYF TGTGCCAGCAGCTTAGGGGGGTCTGGAAACACCATATATTTT